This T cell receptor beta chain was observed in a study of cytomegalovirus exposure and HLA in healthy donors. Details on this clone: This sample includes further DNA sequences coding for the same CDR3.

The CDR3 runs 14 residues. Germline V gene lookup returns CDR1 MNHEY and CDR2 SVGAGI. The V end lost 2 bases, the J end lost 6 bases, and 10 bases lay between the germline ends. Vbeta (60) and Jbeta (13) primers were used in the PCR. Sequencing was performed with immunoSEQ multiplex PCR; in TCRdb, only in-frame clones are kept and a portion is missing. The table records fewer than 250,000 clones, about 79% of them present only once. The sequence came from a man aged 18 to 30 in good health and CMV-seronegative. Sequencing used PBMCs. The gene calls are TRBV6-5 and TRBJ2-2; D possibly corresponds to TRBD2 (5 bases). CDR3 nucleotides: TGTGCCAGCAGTTACAGTTCCGGGGCCGGGGAGCTGTTTTTT. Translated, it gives CASSYSSGAGELFF.